These T cell receptor beta chains were read from a single sample in a study of cytomegalovirus exposure and HLA in healthy donors. Libraries were prepared by immunoSEQ multiplex PCR; TCRdb keeps only in-frame clonotypes and omits some of them. Here the sample spans about 100,000 clones, under 80% being singletons. Sequenced material: PBMCs. The receptors shown here come from a woman younger than 30 in good health and CMV-seropositive. Each CDR3 is given with its conserved first and last residue. The D gene is left open where the match is weak. Where a row states a size, it is once, few, many or the class of an expanded clone; other rows omit it.

V: TRBV5-6; J: TRBJ2-5; size: .; D: TRBD2; DNA: TGTGCCAGCAGCGACGGGACTAGCTCCCGGGAGACCCAGTACTTC; CDR3: CASSDGTSSRETQYF
V: TRBV2; J: TRBJ1-2; size: few; D: .; DNA: TGTGCCAGTGGGGGGATATACTATGGCTACACCTTC; CDR3: CASGGIYYGYTF
V: TRBV27; J: TRBJ1-2; size: few; D: TRBD1; DNA: TGTGCCAGCAGTTTATTCGGACAGGGGGTAATTAACTATGGCTACACCTTC; CDR3: CASSLFGQGVINYGYTF
V: TRBV6-4; J: TRBJ2-2; size: few; D: .; DNA: TGTGCCAGCAGTCCCACCAGGGGCGGGAACACCGGGGAGCTGTTTTTT; CDR3: CASSPTRGGNTGELFF
V: TRBV5-1; J: TRBJ2-7; size: .; D: TRBD2; DNA: TGCGCCAGCAAACCCGGGACTAGCGTATCCTACGAGCAGTACTTC; CDR3: CASKPGTSVSYEQYF
V: TRBV28; J: TRBJ1-4; size: .; D: TRBD1; DNA: TGTGCCAGCAGTGTTACAGGGGATGAAAAACTGTTTTTT; CDR3: CASSVTGDEKLFF
V: TRBV18; J: TRBJ2-1; size: once; D: TRBD2; DNA: TGTGCCAGCTCAATCGGCCTAGCGGGAGTTGGGAGCGAGCAGTTCTTC; CDR3: CASSIGLAGVGSEQFF
V: TRBV6-1; J: TRBJ1-1; size: .; D: .; DNA: TGTGCCAGCACTCGACTACAGGGTAAGAACACTGAAGCTTTCTTT; CDR3: CASTRLQGKNTEAFF
V: TRBV15; J: TRBJ2-7; size: .; D: TRBD2; DNA: TGTGCCACCCGGACTAGCGGATCCTACGAGCAGTACTTC; CDR3: CATRTSGSYEQYF
V: TRBV7-8; J: TRBJ1-5; size: .; D: .; DNA: TGTGCCAGCACCCCGGGGGGCGGACCCGGTCAGCCCCAGCATTTT; CDR3: CASTPGGGPGQPQHF
V: TRBV28; J: TRBJ2-7; size: .; D: .; DNA: TGTGCCAGCAGTTTTTATCTAGCAGGGGGGAGGCCAACCTACGAGCAGTACTTC; CDR3: CASSFYLAGGRPTYEQYF
V: TRBV7-8; J: TRBJ2-5; size: .; D: .; DNA: TGTGCCAGCAGCAACGCCCGGGAGACCCAGTACTTC; CDR3: CASSNARETQYF